The text below deals with one T cell receptor (beta chain). The antigen is unknown. Germline CDR1 and CDR2: MNHEY and SVGEGT. Trimming cost V 5 bases and J 8 bases; bases outside gene matches: 15. This CDR3 contains 16 residues. The sample originates from a study of T cell repertoires in cytomegalovirus infection. Via MiXCR, TCRdb re-called the reads, giving one row per CDR3 protein. The table records 86,000 or so distinct CDR3 sequences, more than 20% of them present only once. The rearrangement uses TRBV6-2 or TRBV6-3 and TRBJ2-4; 7 nucleotides agree with TRBD1. The receptor was isolated from a human donor in good health (CMV status not recorded). Some clones in this sample may be carry-over from other donors' samples. The sequencing here drew on CD8+ T cells from cultured PBMCs, taken from culture after CMV antigen stimulation. This chain's CDR3 is CASSNADRVPRDIQYF. The CDR3 DNA sequence: TGTGCCAGCAGTAACGCCGACAGGGTCCCGAGGGACATTCAGTACTTC.